One sample yielded the 16 T cell receptor beta chains listed below, sequenced in a study of monozygotic twins with inflammatory bowel disease. Each CDR3 protein gets one entry in TCRdb, which reprocessed the 5' RACE reads and gives no DNA. Listed are a few hundred thousand distinct CDR3 sequences; approximately 1.6% falls within the top ten. The sequenced sample consisted of blood. The receptors here all came from a human donor with ulcerative colitis or Crohn's disease, or a healthy co-twin of an affected twin (not recorded which).

The genes are TRBV18 and TRBJ2-7; TCRdb reports TRBD1, a call that lacks DNA to check it against. Germline V gives CDR1 KGHSH, CDR2 LQKENI. The CDR3 has 15 amino acids. CDR3 sequence: CASSPRPGQGSEQYF. Drawing the rest from reference TRBV18 and TRBJ2-7, the complete variable domain is NAGVMQNPRHLVRRRGQEARLRCSPMKGHSHVYWYRQLPEEGLKFMVYLQKENIIDESGMPKERFSAEFPKEGPSILRIQQVVRGDSAAYFCASSPRPGQGSEQYFGPGTRLTVT.

V usage is TRBV4-1 and J usage is TRBJ2-7; TCRdb proposes TRBD1, but this gene call is untestable without DNA. CDR1 and CDR2 from the germline V gene are MGHRA and YSYEKL. The CDR3 spans 17 residues. CDR3 region: CASSQAAGGGRFYEQYF.

The chain couples TRBV7-9 to TRBJ2-1; no DNA is available, so the TRBD1 call from TCRdb remains unchecked. The CDR3 runs 15 residues. Germline-derived CDR1 and CDR2 are SEHNR and FQNEAQ (reference sequence). CDR3 residues: CASSFTGTGYNEQFF.

This rearrangement joins TRBV2 to TRBJ2-7; TCRdb designates TRBD2, a call that cannot be tested without DNA. Germline V gives CDR1 SNHLY, CDR2 FYNNEI. This CDR3 has 13 amino acids. Here the CDR3 reads CASDRDLRYEQYF. The whole variable domain, remainder taken from reference TRBV2 and TRBJ2-7, is EPEVTQTPSHQVTQMGQEVILRCVPISNHLYFYWYRQILGQKVEFLVSFYNNEISEKSEIFDDQFSVERPDGSNFTLKIRSTKLEDSAMYFCASDRDLRYEQYFGPGTRLTVT.

This chain uses TRBV12-3 or TRBV12-4 with TRBJ2-3. This CDR3 is 15 amino acids long. The CDR3 sequence: CASSFVGYSTDTQYF.

V usage is TRBV7-8 and J usage is TRBJ1-1; TCRdb's D call, TRBD1, is unchecked because there is no DNA. The CDR3 loop spans 15 amino acids. Germline assignment: CDR1 SGHVS and CDR2 FQNEAQ. The CDR3 sequence is CASSPRGGVNTEAFF.

V gene TRBV5-1 combines with J gene TRBJ2-5. The germline V gene has CDR1 SGHRS and CDR2 YFSETQ. The length of the CDR3 is 13 residues. The CDR3 reads CASSTQTEETQYF. The full variable domain, its missing parts supplied by reference TRBV5-1 and TRBJ2-5, is KAGVTQTPRYLIKTRGQQVTLSCSPISGHRSVSWYQQTPGQGLQFLFEYFSETQRNKGNFPGRFSGRQFSNSRSEMNVSTLELGDSALYLCASSTQTEETQYFGPGTRLLVL.

The chain links TRBV5-1 to TRBJ1-4; TCRdb indicates TRBD1, and absent DNA this call remains unverified. In germline, CDR1 is SGHRS, CDR2 YFSETQ. The CDR3 contains 15 residues. The CDR3 is CASSDSQGRNEKLFF.

The V gene is TRBV5-6, the J gene TRBJ2-7. The CDR3 consists of 16 residues. In germline, CDR1 is SGHDT, CDR2 YYEEEE. The CDR3 sequence is CASSLVGSGNLYEQYF. The whole variable domain, remainder taken from reference TRBV5-6 and TRBJ2-7, is DAGVTQSPTHLIKTRGQQVTLRCSPKSGHDTVSWYQQALGQGPQFIFQYYEEEERQRGNFPDRFSGHQFPNYSSELNVNALLLGDSALYLCASSLVGSGNLYEQYFGPGTRLTVT.

The rearrangement joins TRBV6-5 to TRBJ1-1; TCRdb indicates TRBD1, and absent DNA this call remains unverified. Germline V gives CDR1 MNHEY, CDR2 SVGAGI. This CDR3 contains 14 residues. The chain's CDR3 is CASSLRQWDTEAFF.

The chain links TRBV20-1 to TRBJ1-1. There are 11 residues in the CDR3. CDR1 and CDR2 (germline): DFQATT, SNEGSKA (reference sequence). CDR3 region: CSAKRLPEAFF.

The chain joins TRBV6-6 to TRBJ2-7; TCRdb's D call of TRBD1 is untestable without DNA. The CDR3 spans 14 residues. Germline V gene data show CDR1 as MNHNY and CDR2 as SVGAGI (reference sequence). The CDR3 loop reads CASQPGQAPYEQYF.

The chain has TRBV12-3 or TRBV12-4 and TRBJ2-7; TCRdb picks TRBD1, but there is no DNA to check that call. The CDR3 loop spans 13 amino acids. This CDR3 is CASSSGRVDEQYF.

CDR3 sequence reads: CSAIVKTYEQYF. This chain links TRBV20-1 with TRBJ2-7; TCRdb gives TRBD2 as the D gene, but with no DNA this cannot be confirmed. CDR1 DFQATT and CDR2 SNEGSKA come from the germline V gene (reference sequence). This CDR3 has 12 amino acids.

V is TRBV7-6 and J is TRBJ2-1; TCRdb selects TRBD2, and the lack of DNA leaves this call unchecked. CDR1 is SGHVS and CDR2 is FNYEAQ in the germline V gene. The CDR3 extends over 17 amino acids. The CDR3 sequence: CASSLDGLAGGYNEQFF.

This chain uses TRBV19 with TRBJ2-3; the TCRdb call, TRBD1, lacks DNA for checking. This CDR3 region has 14 residues. CDR1 is LNHDA and CDR2 is SQIVND in the germline V gene (reference sequence). The CDR3 here is CASSMVAGPDTQYF.